Presented here are 27 T cell receptor beta chains from one specimen sequenced in a study of vaccination and CD4 T cells after COVID-19 (dated by TCRdb to 2021 to 2024). The treatment or condition label corresponds to: approximately nine-day PBMC culture with coronavirus spike peptide pools or control peptides (ViraFEST assay). CD4+ T cells from unexposed donors were collected before the COVID-19 pandemic (2011-2018). Libraries were constructed by PCR. TCRdb names Illumina iSeq 100 as the instrument used. At the Johns Hopkins FTIC core, DNA from the cultured CD4+ T cells underwent TCR sequencing with the Oncomine TCR Beta short-read assay. The public sequencing data were trimmed at Q25 with fastp and processed into clonotypes with MiXCR by TCRdb, which kept only in-frame beta chains. All rows with the same CDR3 protein become a single entry with the most common DNA and genes. This sample is represented by roughly 4,000 distinct CDR3 sequences; roughly two fifths of them were singletons. In total, the top ten clones hold about 43% of the sample.

These receptors' targets are unknown. The sample taken for sequencing was CD4+ T cells from blood, cultured in vitro. These receptors originate from a human donor in good health.

The chain employs TRBV2 and TRBJ1-5, with a tentative D call TRBD1 (6 bases). Trimming cost V 4 bases and J 3 bases, with 10 bases left between them. Germline CDR1 is SNHLY and CDR2 is FYNNEI. The CDR3 is 14 residues long. The CDR3 protein is CASSAGADNQPQHF. In DNA form, the CDR3 reads TGTGCCAGCAGTGCAGGGGCTGACAATCAGCCCCAGCATTTT.

This chain links TRBV6-4 with TRBJ2-2; TRBD2 matches 7 bases. V was pared by 4 bases and J by 3 bases, with 5 bases of the junction left unmatched. This CDR3 contains 15 residues. Germline CDR1 and CDR2: MRHNA and SNTAGT. CDR3 loop: CASSAGGTDTGELFF. The CDR3 DNA reads TGTGCCAGCAGTGCCGGGGGGACCGACACCGGGGAGCTGTTTTTT.

The V gene is TRBV27, the J gene TRBJ1-1, with 7 bases aligning to TRBD1. This CDR3 comprises 12 residues. After removal of 3 bases from V and 11 bases from J, the junction contained 6 bases not matched to a gene. Germline values: CDR1 MNHEY, CDR2 SMNVEV (reference sequence). Here the CDR3 reads CASSFLGGAAFF. Here the CDR3 DNA reads TGTGCCAGCAGTTTTTTAGGGGGCGCGGCTTTCTTT.

CDR3 bases: TGTGCCTGGAGTGTACCATCGGAGAGACAAAGGCAAGCTTTCTTT. Translation gives CAWSVPSERQRQAFF. The chain carries TRBV30 and TRBJ1-1; no clear D. V lost 0 bases and J lost 9, with 20 bases in between. The CDR3 is 15 residues long. The germline V gene has CDR1 GTSNPN and CDR2 SVGIG (reference sequence).

This chain joins TRBV7-2 and TRBJ1-2; D ambiguous. The CDR3 has 15 residues. Trimming cost V 1 base and J 6 bases, with 15 bases left between them. The germline gives CDR1 SGHTA, CDR2 FQGNSA. The CDR3 nucleotides are TGTGCCAGCAGCTTAGAGTTTTCAGACCGTCATGGCTACACCTTC. Residues: CASSLEFSDRHGYTF.

Here the CDR3 reads CASSLSGTAIQPQHF. In DNA, the CDR3 is TGTGCCAGCAGTTTATCGGGGACAGCTATTCAGCCCCAGCATTTT. V is TRBV27 and J is TRBJ1-5; 7 bases line up with TRBD1. Germline loops: CDR1 MNHEY, CDR2 SMNVEV (reference sequence). After removal of 0 bases from V and 6 bases from J, the junction contained 5 bases not matched to a gene. This CDR3 is built from 15 residues.

A few counts support this clonotype. The chain uses TRBV6-2 or TRBV6-3 and TRBJ2-7; TRBD1 agrees at 7 bases. Germline CDR1 MNHEY, CDR2 SVGEGT. This CDR3 spans 13 amino acids. After removal of 7 bases from V and 9 bases from J, the junction contained 12 bases not matched to a gene. Here the CDR3 reads CASTLTGARAQYF. CDR3 DNA sequence: TGTGCCAGCACCCTAACAGGGGCCCGAGCGCAGTACTTC.

This sequence joins TRBV6-4 and TRBJ2-1, with D uncertain. V was clipped by 0 bases and J by 0 bases, with 9 bases between them. Germline assignment: CDR1 MRHNA and CDR2 SNTAGT. This CDR3 spans 16 amino acids. In nucleotides, the CDR3 is TGTGCCAGCAGTGACTCGGCTAGAAGCTCCTACAATGAGCAGTTCTTC. It encodes CASSDSARSSYNEQFF.

The rearrangement joins TRBV5-8 to TRBJ2-6; tentatively, D is TRBD2 (5 bases). Germline CDR1 and CDR2: SGHTS and YDEGEE. This CDR3 spans 13 amino acids. V was cut by 4 bases and J by 4 bases, with 6 bases left in between. CDR3 protein: CASSPGGANVLTF. In nucleotides, the CDR3 is TGTGCCAGCAGCCCGGGGGGGGCCAACGTCCTGACTTTC.

This sequence joins TRBV2 and TRBJ1-1; TRBD1 aligns across 7 bases. The germline V gene encodes CDR1 SNHLY and CDR2 FYNNEI. The CDR3 has 13 residues. V lost 7 bases, J lost 3 bases, and 5 bases stayed unmatched. Here the CDR3 reads CASILQGYTEAFF. CDR3 DNA: TGTGCCAGCATTTTACAGGGGTACACTGAAGCTTTCTTT. Full variable domain (outside the CDR3, taken from reference TRBV2 and TRBJ1-1): EPEVTQTPSHQVTQMGQEVILRCVPISNHLYFYWYRQILGQKVEFLVSFYNNEISEKSEIFDDQFSVERPDGSNFTLKIRSTKLEDSAMYFCASILQGYTEAFFGQGTRLTVV.

The gene calls are TRBV11-2 and TRBJ1-1, with D perhaps matching TRBD1 (6 bases). Germline V gene sequence: CDR1 SGHAT, CDR2 FQNNGV. This CDR3 comprises 13 residues. Trimming took off 5 bases at V and 3 bases at J, with 10 bases between the two ends. DNA for the CDR3: TGTGCCAGCAGCCTTGGACAGTACACTGAAGCTTTCTTT. Protein sequence: CASSLGQYTEAFF.

V is TRBV7-9 and J is TRBJ1-1; a possible D gene is TRBD1 (6 bases). Trimming took off 5 bases at V and 2 bases at J, with 18 bases between the two ends. The V gene's germline CDR1 is SEHNR and CDR2 FQNEAQ (reference sequence). The CDR3 sequence is 16 residues long. The CDR3 region is CASSGWTAPINTEAFF. CDR3 in DNA: TGTGCCAGCAGCGGATGGACAGCCCCCATAAACACTGAAGCTTTCTTT.

In this sample, this clonotype turned up a few times. The CDR3 loop reads CSAIKVIGWGDYGYTF. The DNA for the CDR3 is TGCAGTGCTATAAAGGTAATAGGGTGGGGGGACTATGGCTACACCTTC. The rearrangement links TRBV20-1 to TRBJ1-2, with D maybe TRBD1 (5 bases). The V gene lost 4 bases and the J gene lost 3 bases, with 21 bases spanning the gap. Germline CDR1 DFQATT, CDR2 SNEGSKA (reference sequence). This CDR3 comprises 16 residues.

The chain combines TRBV20-1 with TRBJ1-1, with D perhaps matching TRBD1 (5 bases). This CDR3 has 14 residues. V shed 4 bases and J shed 11 bases, with 23 bases lying between them. Germline assignment: CDR1 DFQATT and CDR2 SNEGSKA (reference sequence). CDR3 sequence (DNA): TGCAGTGCTACGGGGACTGGGTCGTTATCTATCGCTTTCTTT. Residues: CSATGTGSLSIAFF.

The J gene is TRBJ1-1, the V gene TRBV20-1; perhaps TRBD1 as D (6 bases). Germline V gene data show CDR1 as DFQATT and CDR2 as SNEGSKA (reference sequence). The CDR3 consists of 15 residues. The V end was cut by 2 bases, the J end by 0 bases, with 13 bases between. The CDR3, as DNA: TGCAGTGCTAGACTCACAGGGAGAATGAACACTGAAGCTTTCTTT. This codes for CSARLTGRMNTEAFF.

Points on this clonotype: One end of the junction fails to match germline, which may point to a read error. The V gene is TRBV7-9, the J gene TRBJ1-2, with D tentatively TRBD1 (6 bases). The CDR3 has 16 amino acids. Germline lookup yields CDR1 SEHNR and CDR2 FQNEAQ (reference sequence). The CDR3 spells CASTLTWTEANYGYTF. The CDR3 coding sequence is TGTGCCAGCACCTTAACTTGGACAGAAGCTAACTATGGCTACACCTTC. Looking up the rest from reference TRBV7-9 and TRBJ1-2 gives the full variable domain: DTGVSQNPRHKITKRGQNVTFRCDPISEHNRLYWYRQTLGQGPEFLTYFQNEAQLEKSRLLSDRFSAERPKGSFSTLEIQRTEQGDSAMYLCASTLTWTEANYGYTFGSGTRLTVV.

Points on this clonotype: Germline and junction disagree at one end, which may indicate a read error. V usage is TRBV7-3 and J usage is TRBJ2-1, with 7 bases matching TRBD2. The CDR3 is made up of 14 amino acids. Germline V gene data show CDR1 as SGHTA and CDR2 as FQGTGA. CDR3 in DNA: TGTGCCAGCAGTCACCGGAACGGGGGGAATGTGCAGTTCTTC. Translation: CASSHRNGGNVQFF.

The genes are TRBV6-1 and TRBJ1-2; no reliable D call. The CDR3 runs 12 residues. Germline V gene sequence: CDR1 MNHNS, CDR2 SASEGT. V lost 2 bases and J 4 bases, leaving 5 bases between the germline ends. CDR3 residues: CASSEPAYGYTF. CDR3 nucleotide sequence: TGTGCCAGCAGTGAACCCGCCTATGGCTACACCTTC.

The chain joins TRBV11-2 to TRBJ1-1; D not resolved. This CDR3 spans 13 amino acids. The ends were cut back, 7 bases at V and 5 bases at J, with 14 bases in the middle. Looked up from germline, CDR1 is SGHAT and CDR2 is FQNNGV. The chain's CDR3 is CASKRGLGTEAFF. The CDR3 nucleotides read TGTGCCAGCAAACGGGGATTGGGGACTGAAGCTTTCTTT.

The rearrangement links TRBV19 to TRBJ1-5; TRBD1 is a possible D gene (5 bases). The CDR3 has 15 residues. Trimming shortened V by 3 bases and J by 7 bases, and 16 bases separated the two germline ends. CDR1 is LNHDA and CDR2 is SQIVND in the germline V gene (reference sequence). Here the CDR3 reads CASSMGTEGRQPQHF. The DNA for the CDR3 is TGTGCCAGTAGTATGGGGACGGAGGGGAGACAGCCCCAGCATTTT.

This clonotype was recorded a few times. This sequence joins TRBV6-2 or TRBV6-3 and TRBJ1-2, with D maybe TRBD1 (5 bases). The CDR3 runs 15 residues. The ends were cut back, 3 bases at V and 1 base at J, with 12 bases in the middle. Germline assignment: CDR1 MNHEY and CDR2 SVGEGT. This chain's CDR3 is CASSYWQGSNYGYTF. In DNA, the CDR3 is TGTGCCAGCAGTTATTGGCAGGGAAGTAACTATGGCTACACCTTC.

This clonotype was found a few times. The CDR3, as DNA: TGTGCCAGCAGTTCTGGGGGACCTAAGGGGACCCAGTACTTC. Its protein is CASSSGGPKGTQYF. The V call is TRBV6-5, the J call TRBJ2-5, with D perhaps given as TRBD1 or TRBD2 (5 bases each). V lost 4 bases and J lost 7, with 16 bases in between. CDR3 length equals 14 residues. The germline V gene has CDR1 MNHEY and CDR2 SVGAGI.

This clonotype has just one count. This CDR3 reads CASSYLRQGALNYGYTF. DNA of the CDR3: TGTGCCAGCAGTTACCTTCGACAGGGGGCCCTTAACTATGGCTACACCTTC. The rearrangement uses TRBV6-5 and TRBJ1-2; 10 nucleotides match TRBD1. CDR3 length: 17 residues. Trimming took 2 bases from V and 1 from J; bases not matched to a gene: 7. Germline CDR1 and CDR2: MNHEY and SVGAGI.

The chain links TRBV29-1 to TRBJ2-3, with a tentative D call TRBD1 (5 bases). The CDR3 consists of 12 residues. The V gene lost 6 bases and the J gene lost 6 bases, with 13 bases spanning the gap. In germline, CDR1 is SQVTM, CDR2 ANQGSEA. CDR3 coding DNA: TGCAGCGTGGAACAGGCTTCGGATACGCAGTATTTT. Its translation: CSVEQASDTQYF.

A word on this clonotype: As the CDR3 is not closed by the conserved phenylalanine or tryptophan, this likely results from a read error. This rearrangement joins TRBV6-1 to TRBJ1-6; unclear D gene. Germline V gene sequence: CDR1 MNHNS, CDR2 SASEGT. The CDR3 sequence is 14 residues long. V lost 10 bases, J lost 0 bases, and 10 bases lay in between. This CDR3 is CATPGDSYNSPLHS. The DNA of the CDR3 is TGTGCCACGCCGGGTGACTCCTATAATTCACCCCTCCACTCT.

The V call is TRBV7-2, the J call TRBJ1-2; TRBD1 aligns across 9 bases. Trimming cost V 3 bases and J 8 bases; bases outside gene matches: 1. The germline gives CDR1 SGHTA, CDR2 FQGNSA. This CDR3 is 12 amino acids long. The CDR3 is CASSFTGGGYTF. The CDR3 region has the DNA TGTGCCAGCAGCTTCACAGGGGGCGGCTACACCTTC. The complete variable domain, with remaining parts taken from reference TRBV7-2 and TRBJ1-2, reads GAGVSQSPSNKVTEKGKDVELRCDPISGHTALYWYRQSLGQGLEFLIYFQGNSAPDKSGLPSDRFSAERTGGSVSTLTIQRTQQEDSAVYLCASSFTGGGYTFGSGTRLTVV.

V usage is TRBV7-9 and J usage is TRBJ1-6, with TRBD1 matching 9 bases. After removal of 4 bases from V and 8 bases from J, the junction contained 9 bases not matched to a gene. CDR1 is SEHNR and CDR2 is FQNEAQ in the germline V gene (reference sequence). The CDR3 spans 16 residues. CDR3 loop: CASSYDPGQGHSPLHF. CDR3 DNA: TGTGCCAGCAGCTACGATCCGGGACAGGGACATTCACCCCTCCACTTT.